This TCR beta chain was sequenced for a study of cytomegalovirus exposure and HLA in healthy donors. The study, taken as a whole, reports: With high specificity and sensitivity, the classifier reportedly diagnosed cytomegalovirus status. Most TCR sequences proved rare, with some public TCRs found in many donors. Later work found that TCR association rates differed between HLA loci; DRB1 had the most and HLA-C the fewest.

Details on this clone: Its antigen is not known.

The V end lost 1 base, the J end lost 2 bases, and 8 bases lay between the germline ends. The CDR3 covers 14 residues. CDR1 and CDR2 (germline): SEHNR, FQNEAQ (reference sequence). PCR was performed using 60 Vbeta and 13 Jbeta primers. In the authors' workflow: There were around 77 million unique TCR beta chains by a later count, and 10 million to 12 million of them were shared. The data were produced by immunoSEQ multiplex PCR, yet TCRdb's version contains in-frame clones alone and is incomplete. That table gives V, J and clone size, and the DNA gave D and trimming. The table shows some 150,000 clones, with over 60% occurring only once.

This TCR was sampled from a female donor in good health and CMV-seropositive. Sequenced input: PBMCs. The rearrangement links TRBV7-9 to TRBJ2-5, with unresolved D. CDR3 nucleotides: TGTGCCAGCAGCTTAGGTTCCATTCAAGAGACCCAGTACTTC. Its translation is CASSLGSIQETQYF.